Below, 16 T cell receptor beta chains from the same sample are listed, as sequenced in a study of cytomegalovirus exposure and HLA in healthy donors. Primers: 60 Vbeta forward and 13 Jbeta reverse. Profiling relied on immunoSEQ multiplex PCR, and the TCRdb table lists in-frame clones only, not all of them. Of under 200,000 clones in the sample, roughly 13% were seen once. The sequencing input was PBMCs. The source is a man aged 45-65 years in good health and CMV-seropositive.

The V and J genes are TRBV5-1 and TRBJ2-7, with D maybe TRBD1 (6 bases). This CDR3 region has 13 residues. Germline V CDR1 and CDR2: SGHRS, YFSETQ. V was clipped by 4 bases and J by 6 bases, with 14 bases between them. Written as DNA, the CDR3 is TGCGCCAGCAGCGAGGGGGTGGGCGGCGAGCAGTACGTC. This sequence encodes CASSEGVGGEQYV.

DNA for the CDR3: TGTGCCAGCTCACAGGGGCGAGACACTGAAGCTTTCTTT. Protein: CASSQGRDTEAFF. The rearrangement joins TRBV18 to TRBJ1-1; D possibly corresponds to TRBD1 (5 bases). This CDR3 has 13 amino acids. V was cut by 4 bases and J by 3 bases, with 9 bases left in between. Germline CDR1 is KGHSH and CDR2 is LQKENI.

V and J are TRBV4-1 and TRBJ1-2, with a tentative D call TRBD1 (5 bases). The germline V gene encodes CDR1 MGHRA and CDR2 YSYEKL. This CDR3 has 15 amino acids. Trimming left V 0 bases short and J 11 bases short, with 19 bases between. CDR3 bases: TGCGCCAGCAGCCAAGATTGGGACTCCAGAAACAAGTACACCTTC. Translation: CASSQDWDSRNKYTF.

This rearrangement joins TRBV28 to TRBJ1-2; TRBD1 aligns across 9 bases. Trimming removed 9 bases from V and 6 bases from J; junction bases left unmatched: 5. Germline-derived CDR1 and CDR2 are MDHEN and SYDVKM. This CDR3 spans 12 amino acids. This chain's CDR3 is CARGDRVNGYTF. The CDR3 DNA sequence: TGTGCCAGGGGGGACAGGGTAAATGGCTACACCTTC.

V usage is TRBV6-8 and J usage is TRBJ2-7; 11 nucleotides agree with TRBD1. The CDR3 covers 14 residues. The germline V gene encodes CDR1 MNHGY and CDR2 SAAAGT. V trimming: 4 bases; J trimming: 6 bases; junction bases outside the gene matches: 5. The CDR3 DNA reads as TGTGCCAGCAGTTCCGGACAGGGGGCGGGCGAGCAGTACGTC. It codes for CASSSGQGAGEQYV.

The chain links TRBV23-1 to TRBJ2-1; TRBD1 agrees at 7 bases. TRBV23-1 is classed as an ORF, of uncertain function. V shed 6 bases and J 3 bases; nucleotides not matched to a gene: 17. CDR3 length equals 18 residues. CDR3 coding DNA: TGCGCCAGCAGCCTTTTTGGACAGGCCCCACTTATCTACAATGAGCAGTTCTTC. Protein sequence: CASSLFGQAPLIYNEQFF.

This clone came up a few times. The V and J genes are TRBV5-6 and TRBJ2-1; TRBD2 agrees at 15 bases. The CDR3 is made up of 16 amino acids. The trim removed 4 bases at V and 7 bases at J, leaving 6 bases unmatched. Germline V gene lookup returns CDR1 SGHDT and CDR2 YYEEEE. This CDR3 reads CASSPGLAGGYNEQFF. As DNA, the CDR3 is TGTGCCAGCAGCCCCGGACTAGCGGGGGGGTATAATGAGCAGTTCTTC.

This clone came up a few times. The chain uses TRBV5-1 and TRBJ2-1; TRBD2 aligns across 9 bases. J lost 6 bases, V lost 0 bases, and 7 bases had no gene match. The germline V gene encodes CDR1 SGHRS and CDR2 YFSETQ. The CDR3 is 16 residues long. CDR3 in DNA: TGCGCCAGCAGCTTGGAACCAGCGGGGGGATCCAATGAGCAGTTCTTC. Translation gives CASSLEPAGGSNEQFF.

The rearrangement uses TRBV6-5 and TRBJ2-5, with 9 bases aligning to TRBD2. V was pared by 4 bases and J by 5 bases, with 8 bases of the junction left unmatched. CDR3 length: 15 residues. Per the germline V gene, CDR1 is MNHEY and CDR2 is SVGAGI. The CDR3 coding sequence is TGTGCCAGCAGTTGGGGCGGGGGGGTTCGGGAGACCCAGTACTTC. This codes for CASSWGGGVRETQYF.

This clone has more than one count but fewer than ten. The chain has TRBV19 and TRBJ2-3, with TRBD2 matching 8 bases. The CDR3 extends over 15 amino acids. V lost 6 bases, J lost 3 bases, and 8 bases stayed unmatched. The germline gives CDR1 LNHDA, CDR2 SQIVND (reference sequence). CDR3 in amino acids: CASSRTSWGTDTQYF. In DNA, the CDR3 is TGTGCCAGTAGCAGGACTAGCTGGGGGACAGATACGCAGTATTTT.

This clone came up a few times. The genes are TRBV2 and TRBJ2-7; TRBD1 is a possible D gene (5 bases). The CDR3 is 10 amino acids. Germline V CDR1 and CDR2: SNHLY, FYNNEI. Between the trimmed V and J ends, which lost 6 bases and 6 bases, there was a span of 6 bases. CDR3 DNA: TGTGCCAGCAGGGGGCTCGAGCAGTACGTC. Translating it yields CASRGLEQYV.

The V gene is TRBV2, the J gene TRBJ1-4; 11 nucleotides agree with TRBD1. Germline V CDR1 and CDR2: SNHLY, FYNNEI. This CDR3 is 16 amino acids long. V was pared by 6 bases and J by 5 bases, with 8 bases of the junction left unmatched. CDR3 in amino acids: CASSGDRGSQNEKLFF. The CDR3 bases are TGTGCCAGCAGCGGGGACAGGGGGTCTCAAAATGAAAAACTGTTTTTT.

The rearrangement joins TRBV6-5 to TRBJ1-2; weak D call: TRBD1 (5 bases). The CDR3 contains 14 residues. Trimming took off 5 bases at V and 10 bases at J, with 20 bases between the two ends. The germline gives CDR1 MNHEY, CDR2 SVGAGI. CDR3 nucleotide sequence: TGTGCCAGCAGTACCGGAAACCGGGACTCGTTCTACACCTTC. The encoded protein is CASSTGNRDSFYTF.

With respect to this clone: At one boundary the junction diverges from the germline segment, which might be a read error. The chain uses TRBV10-1 and TRBJ2-1; 8 bases align to TRBD2. The CDR3 runs to 15 residues. Germline assignment: CDR1 WNHNN and CDR2 SYGVQD (reference sequence). The CDR3 DNA is TGCGCCAGCAGTGAAGGGACTAGATCCTACAATGAGCAGCTCTTC. As protein: CASSEGTRSYNEQLF.

This clone showed up just a few times. V usage is TRBV5-1 and J usage is TRBJ2-5; D is possibly TRBD2 (6 bases). Germline V gene sequence: CDR1 SGHRS, CDR2 YFSETQ. Trimming took 4 bases from V and 2 from J, leaving 12 bases between them. The CDR3 extends over 14 amino acids. This chain's CDR3 is CASSGRDSQETQYF. CDR3 in DNA: TGCGCCAGCAGCGGCCGGGACTCGCAAGAGACCCAGTACTTC.

This clone showed up just a few times. V and J are TRBV6-6 and TRBJ2-7, with 9 bases that match TRBD1. V lost 5 bases, J lost 4 bases, and 12 bases stayed unmatched. This CDR3 is built from 16 residues. From germline, CDR1 is MNHNY and CDR2 SVGAGI (reference sequence). Here the CDR3 reads CASSPPLDRGRYEQYF. The CDR3 DNA follows: TGTGCCAGCAGTCCCCCCCTGGACAGGGGAAGATACGAGCAGTACTTC.